The rows below give T cell receptor beta chains drawn from one sample of a study of blood T cell repertoires in COVID-19. Produced via immunoSEQ multiplex PCR; TCRdb's table is partial and in-frame only. The sample has some 83,000 clones; about four fifths are singletons. What was sequenced was peripheral blood. These receptors all stem from a human donor in a cohort sampled during active COVID-19. Each CDR3 is given with its conserved first and last residue. Fields, in order: V gene, D gene, J gene, clone size, CDR3 DNA, CDR3 protein. A D gene is named only where the DNA matches it firmly. The size field is filled for only some rows; it gives once, few, many or a size class.

v_call: TRBV18; d_call: -; j_call: TRBJ2-1; clone_size: -; cdr3_nt: TGTGCCAGCTCACCTCCGACTTACAATGAGCAGTTCTTC; cdr3_aa: CASSPPTYNEQFF
v_call: TRBV5-6; d_call: TRBD1; j_call: TRBJ1-2; clone_size: once; cdr3_nt: TGTGCCAGCAGCAGGACAGGGACTTATGGCTACACCTTC; cdr3_aa: CASSRTGTYGYTF
v_call: TRBV18; d_call: TRBD2; j_call: TRBJ2-1; clone_size: -; cdr3_nt: TGTGCCAGCTCATACACTAGCGGGGCGAGCTCCTACAATGAGCAGTTCTTC; cdr3_aa: CASSYTSGASSYNEQFF
v_call: TRBV5-1; d_call: TRBD2; j_call: TRBJ2-3; clone_size: -; cdr3_nt: TGCGCCAGCAGCTGGGGACTAGCGGGCACAGATACGCAGTATTTT; cdr3_aa: CASSWGLAGTDTQYF
v_call: TRBV28; d_call: -; j_call: TRBJ2-7; clone_size: -; cdr3_nt: TGTGCCAGCAGTTTATTTCAGGGTTCCTACGAGCAGTACTTC; cdr3_aa: CASSLFQGSYEQYF
v_call: TRBV2; d_call: TRBD2; j_call: TRBJ2-2; clone_size: -; cdr3_nt: TGTGCCAGCAGTGATCTCTCCGGGACTAGCGGCTCTGGCGGGGAGCTGTTTTTT; cdr3_aa: CASSDLSGTSGSGGELFF
v_call: TRBV5-1; d_call: -; j_call: TRBJ2-5; clone_size: few; cdr3_nt: TGCGCCAGCACAGCAGGGATGGGGGAGACCCAGTACTTC; cdr3_aa: CASTAGMGETQYF
v_call: TRBV5-6; d_call: TRBD1; j_call: TRBJ1-1; clone_size: few; cdr3_nt: TGTGCCAGCAGCAGGGGGCTGCGGTCGAACACTGAAGCTTTCTTT; cdr3_aa: CASSRGLRSNTEAFF
v_call: TRBV23-1; d_call: TRBD2; j_call: TRBJ2-1; clone_size: once; cdr3_nt: TGCGCCAGACCACTAGCGGGGGGTTGGTCCAATGAGCAGTTCTTC; cdr3_aa: CARPLAGGWSNEQFF
v_call: TRBV19; d_call: TRBD2; j_call: TRBJ2-1; clone_size: -; cdr3_nt: TGTGCCAGTAGTATCTGGACTAGCGGGGTTCCCTACAATGAGCAGTTCTTC; cdr3_aa: CASSIWTSGVPYNEQFF
v_call: TRBV5-1; d_call: -; j_call: TRBJ2-1; clone_size: -; cdr3_nt: TGCGCCAGCAGCCCCCGGGGGGCCCCGGAGCAGTTCTTC; cdr3_aa: CASSPRGAPEQFF
v_call: TRBV15; d_call: TRBD1; j_call: TRBJ1-4; clone_size: -; cdr3_nt: TGTGCCACCAGCAGAGATGCTGAGGGGGCGTGGGAAAAACTGTTTTTT; cdr3_aa: CATSRDAEGAWEKLFF
v_call: TRBV6-4; d_call: TRBD1; j_call: TRBJ1-2; clone_size: -; cdr3_nt: TGTGCCAGCAGTGCCCGGGGACAGGGAGGAAACTATGGCTACACCTTC; cdr3_aa: CASSARGQGGNYGYTF
v_call: TRBV3-1/TRBV3-2; d_call: -; j_call: TRBJ2-7; clone_size: -; cdr3_nt: TGTGCCAGCAGCGCGCCCGGGACACTACCCGGCGAGCAGTACTTC; cdr3_aa: CASSAPGTLPGEQYF
v_call: TRBV19; d_call: -; j_call: TRBJ2-7; clone_size: few; cdr3_nt: TGTGCCAGTAGTTCACTGCTTTCGCCGAGCGAGCAGTACTTC; cdr3_aa: CASSSLLSPSEQYF
v_call: TRBV5-1; d_call: TRBD1; j_call: TRBJ1-2; clone_size: -; cdr3_nt: TGCGCCGGACAACAGGGGGCGCGGGGTCGGATTTGGGGCTACACCTTC; cdr3_aa: CAGQQGARGRIWGYTF
v_call: TRBV4-1; d_call: -; j_call: TRBJ1-4; clone_size: -; cdr3_nt: TGCGCCAGCAGCCAAGGGGCTCCCCTTACTCCTCTCCAAGTAAAACTGTTTTTT; cdr3_aa: CASSQGAPLTPLQVKLFF
v_call: TRBV6-5; d_call: -; j_call: TRBJ1-3; clone_size: -; cdr3_nt: TGTGCCAGCAGCTCGGGACTGAACTCTGGAAACACCATATATTTT; cdr3_aa: CASSSGLNSGNTIYF
v_call: TRBV28; d_call: TRBD1; j_call: TRBJ2-2; clone_size: -; cdr3_nt: TGTGCCAGCAGTTTGGGGACAGGGAACACCGGGGAGCTGTTTTTT; cdr3_aa: CASSLGTGNTGELFF
v_call: TRBV5-1; d_call: -; j_call: TRBJ2-1; clone_size: once; cdr3_nt: TGCGCCAGCAGCTTGCTTCAGCGGGACAATGAGCAGTTCTTC; cdr3_aa: CASSLLQRDNEQFF
v_call: TRBV2; d_call: -; j_call: TRBJ2-7; clone_size: -; cdr3_nt: TGTGCCAGCAGTGCACAGGGTCCTAGCTCCTACGAGCAGTACTTC; cdr3_aa: CASSAQGPSSYEQYF
v_call: TRBV7-3; d_call: TRBD1; j_call: TRBJ2-3; clone_size: -; cdr3_nt: TGTGCCAGCAGCACACAGGGGTTCACAGATACGCAGTATTTT; cdr3_aa: CASSTQGFTDTQYF
v_call: TRBV5-6; d_call: -; j_call: TRBJ1-2; clone_size: once; cdr3_nt: TGTGCCAGCAGCTTTCGCCAGGGAGGGCGAAGGGGCTACACCTTC; cdr3_aa: CASSFRQGGRRGYTF
v_call: TRBV7-9; d_call: TRBD1; j_call: TRBJ1-1; clone_size: -; cdr3_nt: TGTGCCAGCAGTTATTCCGGGACAGTCATGAACACTGAAGCTTTCTTT; cdr3_aa: CASSYSGTVMNTEAFF
v_call: TRBV6-5; d_call: -; j_call: TRBJ1-4; clone_size: -; cdr3_nt: TGTGCCAGCAGACAAGACAACAGGGATGAAAAACTGTTTTTT; cdr3_aa: CASRQDNRDEKLFF
v_call: TRBV7-9; d_call: TRBD2; j_call: TRBJ2-1; clone_size: -; cdr3_nt: TGTGCCAGCAGCCGTGGCGGGGGGCTCGAAAATGAGCAGTTCTTC; cdr3_aa: CASSRGGGLENEQFF
v_call: TRBV7-2; d_call: -; j_call: TRBJ2-3; clone_size: -; cdr3_nt: TGTGCCAGCGGCGAGGGTGGCCCAGATACGCAGTATTTT; cdr3_aa: CASGEGGPDTQYF
v_call: TRBV3-1/TRBV3-2; d_call: TRBD1; j_call: TRBJ1-6; clone_size: -; cdr3_nt: TGTGCCAGCAGCCCCGGACAGGTGGAGTCACCCCTCCACTTT; cdr3_aa: CASSPGQVESPLHF
v_call: TRBV3-1/TRBV3-2; d_call: -; j_call: TRBJ2-1; clone_size: -; cdr3_nt: TGTGCCAGCAGCCAGGGGGGGGCCCCCTACAATGAGCAGTTCTTC; cdr3_aa: CASSQGGAPYNEQFF
v_call: TRBV4-2; d_call: TRBD1; j_call: TRBJ1-4; clone_size: -; cdr3_nt: TGTGCCAGCAGCCAAGATTCAGGGACAGTTAATGAAAAACTGTTTTTT; cdr3_aa: CASSQDSGTVNEKLFF
v_call: TRBV12-3/TRBV12-4; d_call: -; j_call: TRBJ2-7; clone_size: -; cdr3_nt: TGTGCCAGCAGTGGGAGGCCCTACGAGCAGTACTTC; cdr3_aa: CASSGRPYEQYF
v_call: TRBV30; d_call: -; j_call: TRBJ2-1; clone_size: -; cdr3_nt: TGTGCCTGGAGTGCGACTTGGGACAATGAGCAGTTCTTC; cdr3_aa: CAWSATWDNEQFF
v_call: TRBV29-1; d_call: TRBD2; j_call: TRBJ2-1; clone_size: once; cdr3_nt: TGCAGCGTTGGCCCAGCGGGGGGGCGGGGTGAGCAGTTCTTC; cdr3_aa: CSVGPAGGRGEQFF
v_call: TRBV19; d_call: TRBD2; j_call: TRBJ2-5; clone_size: -; cdr3_nt: TGTGCCAGTAGTCCAATTCGGACTAGCGGGGGGGCCGTCCAAGAGACCCAGTACTTC; cdr3_aa: CASSPIRTSGGAVQETQYF
v_call: TRBV12-3/TRBV12-4; d_call: TRBD1; j_call: TRBJ2-1; clone_size: -; cdr3_nt: TGTGCCAGCAGTCTGGGGGACAGGCCGTTCTTC; cdr3_aa: CASSLGDRPFF
v_call: TRBV19; d_call: -; j_call: TRBJ2-1; clone_size: -; cdr3_nt: TGTGCCAGTAGTATAGCAGGACAGTCCTACAATGAGCAGTTCTTC; cdr3_aa: CASSIAGQSYNEQFF
v_call: TRBV4-1; d_call: -; j_call: TRBJ1-1; clone_size: -; cdr3_nt: TGCGCCAGCAGCCAAGACTTGAACAGATTGAACACTGAAGCTTTCTTT; cdr3_aa: CASSQDLNRLNTEAFF
v_call: TRBV7-2; d_call: -; j_call: TRBJ2-2; clone_size: -; cdr3_nt: TGTGCCAGCAGCCCAAAGATTAGGACAGCCGGGGAGCTGTTTTTT; cdr3_aa: CASSPKIRTAGELFF
v_call: TRBV3-1/TRBV3-2; d_call: TRBD1; j_call: TRBJ1-4; clone_size: -; cdr3_nt: TGTGCCAGCAGCCTTATCCCCGGGGGACAGGGGGGAGGAAAACTGTTTTTT; cdr3_aa: CASSLIPGGQGGGKLFF
v_call: TRBV29-1; d_call: -; j_call: TRBJ2-7; clone_size: -; cdr3_nt: TGCAGCGTACTCGACAGCTACTCCTACGAGCAGTACTTC; cdr3_aa: CSVLDSYSYEQYF
v_call: TRBV20-1; d_call: -; j_call: TRBJ1-6; clone_size: -; cdr3_nt: TGCAGTGCTAGTCGACAGAATTCACCCCTCCACTTT; cdr3_aa: CSASRQNSPLHF
v_call: TRBV3-1/TRBV3-2; d_call: -; j_call: TRBJ1-1; clone_size: -; cdr3_nt: TGTGCCAGCAGCCAAGTGGGAGGTGTTGAAGCTTTCTTT; cdr3_aa: CASSQVGGVEAFF